Listed below are T cell receptor beta chains from one sample, sequenced in a study of cytomegalovirus exposure and HLA in healthy donors. TCRdb keeps only in-frame clones here, not all; method: immunoSEQ multiplex PCR. The sample consists of about 140,000 clones, about 82% of them appearing once. Sample: PBMCs. The origin of the receptors is a man between 25 and 39 years old in good health and CMV-seronegative. Both conserved end residues are part of each CDR3. D genes are given only for firm matches. A row's size may be missing; if present it is once, few, many or a size class.

.,.,TRBV28,TRBJ2-2,TGTGCCAGCAGTTTACTATTCACCGGGGAGCTGTTTTTT,CASSLLFTGELFF
TRBD1,.,TRBV5-6,TRBJ1-5,TGTGCCAGCAGCTTGGGGACAGGGGTCCATCAGCCCCAGCATTTT,CASSLGTGVHQPQHF
.,few,TRBV4-1,TRBJ1-1,TGCGCCAGCAGCCATGACCCGTATGGTGGGCAGATGAACACTGAAGCTTTCTTT,CASSHDPYGGQMNTEAFF
TRBD1,.,TRBV5-4,TRBJ2-2,TGTGCCAGCAGCTTTTTTACAGGGGGCCCCGGGGAGCTGTTTTTT,CASSFFTGGPGELFF
.,.,TRBV11-2,TRBJ1-3,TGTGCCAGCAAAGCGACGACGGCTGGAAACACCATATATTTT,CASKATTAGNTIYF
TRBD2,.,TRBV4-1,TRBJ2-1,TGCGCCAGCAGCCAATGGGGGACTAGCGGATACAATGAGCAGTTCTTC,CASSQWGTSGYNEQFF
TRBD1,.,TRBV7-2,TRBJ2-7,TGTGCCAGCAGCCCCCAGGCAGGACAGGCCTACGAGCAGTACTTC,CASSPQAGQAYEQYF
TRBD1,.,TRBV2,TRBJ1-5,TGTGCCAGCAGACAGGACAGGACGGGTATGGTTGGGAGCAATCAGCCCCAGAATTTT,CASRQDRTGMVGSNQPQNF
.,.,TRBV7-8,TRBJ2-2,TGTGCCAGCTCACCCCGGGACAAACAGAACACCGGGGAGCTGTTTTTT,CASSPRDKQNTGELFF
TRBD2,.,TRBV19,TRBJ2-3,TGTGCCAGTAGTATTAGCGGGGCCAGCACAGATACGCAGTATTTT,CASSISGASTDTQYF
.,.,TRBV30,TRBJ2-5,TGTGCCTCACGGGACTTCCAAGAGACCCAGTACTTC,CASRDFQETQYF
TRBD1,.,TRBV9,TRBJ2-3,TGTGCCAGCAGCGGTAATAACAGGGGGCGCACAGATACGCAGTATTTT,CASSGNNRGRTDTQYF
.,once,TRBV4-1,TRBJ1-2,TGCGCCAGCAGCCGCTCCTTAGGGGGGGCCTATGGCTACACCTTC,CASSRSLGGAYGYTF
TRBD1,once,TRBV27,TRBJ2-2,TGTGCCAGTGCCACGACCCGACAGGGACGAGGGGAGCTGTTTTTT,CASATTRQGRGELFF
TRBD1,.,TRBV7-8,TRBJ2-7,TGTGCCAGCAGCTTAGTGCGGGGACAGGGAACCTACGAGCAGTACTTC,CASSLVRGQGTYEQYF
TRBD1,.,TRBV18,TRBJ2-1,TGTGCCAGCTCACCCGCCGGGACAGCCTACAATGAGCAGTTCTTC,CASSPAGTAYNEQFF
.,.,TRBV7-9,TRBJ2-3,TGTGCCAGCAGCACGGAGGGGTTGGACTTTCCGGATACGCAGTATTTT,CASSTEGLDFPDTQYF
TRBD1,.,TRBV6-1,TRBJ2-4,TGTGCCAGCAGCGTGGACAGGGGGCAGGGCATTCAGTACTTC,CASSVDRGQGIQYF
.,once,TRBV2,TRBJ1-2,TGTGCCAGCAGTGGTCTTTCTGGCTACACCTTC,CASSGLSGYTF
TRBD2,.,TRBV5-4,TRBJ2-3,TGTGCCAGCAGCTCCGGACTAGCGGGAGTAGGGGATACGCAGTATTTT,CASSSGLAGVGDTQYF
TRBD1,.,TRBV19,TRBJ2-3,TGTGCCAGTAGTTTTGGGACAGATAACACAGATACGCAGTATTTT,CASSFGTDNTDTQYF
TRBD2,once,TRBV9,TRBJ2-7,TGTGCCAGCAGCCCGAGCGGGGGGGTCTACGAGCAGTACTTC,CASSPSGGVYEQYF
TRBD2,few,TRBV7-9,TRBJ2-4,TGTGCCAGCAGCTCCGGGAGGGGCGGACTAGTGACGGCCATTCAGTACTTC,CASSSGRGGLVTAIQYF
.,.,TRBV10-2,TRBJ2-1,TGCGCCACTCAGGGGATCTCCTACAATGAGCAGTTCTTC,CATQGISYNEQFF
.,.,TRBV2,TRBJ1-4,TGTGCCAGCAGTGTAGGGGATGGGAACGAAAAACTGTTTTTT,CASSVGDGNEKLFF
.,.,TRBV18,TRBJ2-3,TGTGCCAGCTCACCGACGGGGGGCGCCACAGATACGCAGTATTTT,CASSPTGGATDTQYF
.,.,TRBV7-6,TRBJ2-5,TGTGCCAGCAGCCCGACCGGGGAAGAGGAGACCCAGTACTTC,CASSPTGEEETQYF
.,.,TRBV18,TRBJ2-2,TGTGCCAGCTCACCATCGAGGGAGACCGGGGAGCTGTTTTTT,CASSPSRETGELFF
TRBD1,.,TRBV7-9,TRBJ1-2,TGTGCCAGCAGCACCTGGACAGGGCCGAACTATGGCTACACCTTC,CASSTWTGPNYGYTF
.,.,TRBV7-2,TRBJ1-5,TGTGCCAGCAGCTTAGCGCAGGGCCCAAATCAGCCCCAGCATTTT,CASSLAQGPNQPQHF
TRBD1,once,TRBV6-5,TRBJ1-5,TGTGCCAGCAGTAAGCGACAGGGTACCAATCAGCCCCAGCATTTT,CASSKRQGTNQPQHF
.,few,TRBV5-6,TRBJ2-1,TGTGCCAGCAGCGTCCGAGGGAGGGGGTCCAATGAGCAGTTCTTC,CASSVRGRGSNEQFF
.,.,TRBV9,TRBJ2-7,TGTGCCAGCAGCCCACCGGGTGGGCAGGGGAGCTCCTACGAGCAGTACTTC,CASSPPGGQGSSYEQYF
.,.,TRBV6-1,TRBJ1-2,TGTGCCAGCAGTGAAGGCCGGGTTAACTATGGCTACACCTTC,CASSEGRVNYGYTF
TRBD1,.,TRBV6-5,TRBJ2-7,TGTGCCAGCAGCTTTCCCGACAGGGCGAAGCAGTACTTC,CASSFPDRAKQYF
TRBD2,.,TRBV4-1,TRBJ2-7,TGCGCCAGCAGCCAAGATCCCAGCGGGAGGGGATACGAGCAGTACTTC,CASSQDPSGRGYEQYF
TRBD1,.,TRBV10-3,TRBJ2-7,TGTGCCATCAGTGGGGGACAGGCAAACGAGCAGTACTTC,CAISGGQANEQYF